Following are 27 T cell receptor beta chains from one sample sequenced in a study of T-cell reconstitution after alpha-beta-depleted transplantation in children. TCRbeta library construction was performed incorporating unique molecular identifiers. TCRdb used MiXCR to reprocess the PCR reads, holding one entry per CDR3 protein. The table has over 200,000 distinct CDR3 sequences, about a sixth seen once. The sequencing here drew on PBMCs, mostly from graft donor cells, taken 360 days after TCRalphabeta/CD19-depleted stem cell transplant. These receptors all stem from a male patient aged 2-10 years who had a stem cell transplant for acute lymphoblastic leukemia, so the T cells may come from the graft donor.

The genes are TRBV7-9 and TRBJ1-1; D uncertain. The germline gives CDR1 SEHNR, CDR2 FQNEAQ (reference sequence). The CDR3 runs 13 residues. Trimming took 3 bases from V and 0 from J, leaving 5 bases between them. The CDR3 loop reads CASSFGMNTEAFF. CDR3 coding DNA: TGTGCCAGCAGCTTCGGGATGAACACTGAAGCTTTCTTT.

The chain combines TRBV12-3 or TRBV12-4 with TRBJ2-4, with 10 bases identical to TRBD1. CDR3 length: 16 residues. Trimming at V came to 6 bases and at J to 3 bases, leaving 8 bases not matched to a gene. CDR3 sequence reads: CASRNRDRGNKNIQYF. DNA for the CDR3: TGTGCCAGCAGAAACCGGGACAGGGGAAACAAAAACATTCAGTACTTC.

V gene TRBV9 combines with J gene TRBJ2-1; TRBD2 might be the D (5 bases). The germline CDR1 and CDR2 sequences are SGDLS and YYNGEE. The CDR3 spans 10 residues. V dropped 3 bases and J dropped 16 bases, with 11 bases sitting between them. The CDR3 reads CASSALPSFF. DNA for the CDR3: TGTGCCAGCAGCGCGCTCCCTAGCTTCTTC.

This clonotype was seen a handful of times. The V gene is TRBV20-1, the J gene TRBJ1-2, with TRBD1 matching 12 bases. Germline CDR1 is DFQATT and CDR2 is SNEGSKA (reference sequence). The CDR3 is made up of 17 amino acids. V dropped 6 bases and J dropped 1; count of bases not matched to a gene: 12. The CDR3 DNA is TGCAGTGCCAAGGGACAGGGGGCGCTTAACCTTAACTATGGCTACACCTTC. Translation gives CSAKGQGALNLNYGYTF.

A few counts support this clonotype. The chain has TRBV5-1 and TRBJ2-7; D not resolved. Germline V lookup: CDR1 SGHRS, CDR2 YFSETQ. V was pared by 0 bases and J by 0 bases, with 13 bases between. There are 16 residues in the CDR3. In DNA form, the CDR3 reads TGCGCCAGCAGCTTGGAGGCGGTGAACCTCTCCTACGAGCAGTACTTC. Translated: CASSLEAVNLSYEQYF.

V is TRBV29-1 and J is TRBJ2-7, with D tentatively TRBD2 (5 bases). In germline, CDR1 is SQVTM, CDR2 ANQGSEA. Trimming left V 3 bases short and J 1 base short, with 10 bases between. This CDR3 region has 13 residues. The CDR3 loop is CSVENRESYEQYF. The CDR3 DNA is TGCAGCGTTGAGAACCGGGAATCCTACGAGCAGTACTTC.

The chain links TRBV5-1 to TRBJ2-3, with a possible D match to TRBD2 (6 bases). CDR3 length: 15 amino acids. Germline CDR1 reads SGHRS; CDR2 reads YFSETQ. Trimming cost V 5 bases and J 3 bases, with 16 bases left between them. Here the CDR3 DNA reads TGCGCCAGCAGTTACCACGGGGGATTAACAGATACGCAGTATTTT. As protein: CASSYHGGLTDTQYF.

V and J are TRBV20-1 and TRBJ2-1; D perhaps matches TRBD2 (6 bases). CDR1 and CDR2 (germline): DFQATT, SNEGSKA (reference sequence). There are 12 residues in the CDR3. V was cut by 0 bases and J by 8 bases, with 8 bases left in between. CDR3 nucleotides: TGCAGTGCTAGAGAGGCGGGGCATGAGCAGTTCTTC. Translated, it gives CSAREAGHEQFF.

This clonotype has only one observation. The rearrangement uses TRBV7-8 and TRBJ2-5, with D hard to call. The CDR3 covers 18 residues. Between the trimmed V and J ends, which lost 3 bases and 5 bases, there was a span of 25 bases. Germline CDR1 and CDR2: SGHVS and FQNEAQ. The CDR3 sequence: CASSLPADPFPILETQYF. DNA of the CDR3: TGTGCCAGCAGCTTGCCCGCGGACCCTTTTCCCATCTTGGAGACCCAGTACTTC.

In this sample, this clonotype turned up a few times. The chain carries TRBV18 and TRBJ2-6, with 10 bases identical to TRBD1. The trim removed 3 bases at V and 0 bases at J, leaving 5 bases unmatched. From germline, CDR1 is KGHSH and CDR2 LQKENI. The CDR3 totals 18 residues. The CDR3, as DNA: TGTGCCAGCTCACCCACAGGGACAGGGGTCTCTGGGGCCAACGTCCTGACTTTC. This sequence encodes CASSPTGTGVSGANVLTF.

The chain links TRBV10-3 to TRBJ2-3; 10 nucleotides line up with TRBD1. The CDR3 has 17 amino acids. The germline V gene encodes CDR1 ENHRY and CDR2 SYGVKD. With V trimmed by 0 bases and J by 4 bases, 7 bases remained unmatched. The CDR3 coding sequence is TGTGCCATCAGTGAGTCGAAGACAGGGGGCTGGGCAGATACGCAGTATTTT. Translated, it gives CAISESKTGGWADTQYF.

This clonotype was counted ten times or more. The V and J genes are TRBV28 and TRBJ2-3; 7 bases agree with TRBD2. Germline assignment: CDR1 MDHEN and CDR2 SYDVKM. Trimming at V came to 5 bases and at J to 2 bases, leaving 7 bases not matched to a gene. This CDR3 spans 15 amino acids. CDR3 in amino acids: CASSAGTTDTDTQYF. CDR3 DNA sequence: TGTGCCAGCAGTGCCGGGACTACTGACACAGATACGCAGTATTTT. Full variable domain (rest looked up from reference TRBV28 and TRBJ2-3): DVKVTQSSRYLVKRTGEKVFLECVQDMDHENMFWYRQDPGLGLRLIYFSYDVKMKEKGDIPEGYSVSREKKERFSLILESASTNQTSMYLCASSAGTTDTDTQYFGPGTRLTVL.

In its sample, this clonotype was seen a few times. The rearrangement links TRBV11-3 to TRBJ2-3; 12 positions agree with TRBD2. With 3 bases clipped from V and 2 bases from J, the junction kept 6 bases outside the gene matches. CDR1 and CDR2 from the germline V gene are SGHNT and YENEEA. The CDR3 runs 17 residues. This chain's CDR3 is CASSFLRLAGVTDTQYF. The CDR3 DNA sequence: TGTGCCAGCAGCTTTCTTAGACTAGCGGGAGTCACAGATACGCAGTATTTT.

J is TRBJ1-2 and V is TRBV19, with TRBD1 matching 9 bases. The CDR3 is 15 residues long. CDR1 is LNHDA, CDR2 SQIVND, per germline (reference sequence). The V gene end was trimmed by 3 bases and the J gene end by 6 bases; junction bases not matched to a gene: 8. The CDR3 DNA sequence: TGTGCCAGTAGTATCTCCGGGACAGGGATAAATGGCTACACCTTC. Its protein product is CASSISGTGINGYTF.

V and J are TRBV6-2 or TRBV6-3 and TRBJ2-1; 7 bases are a match to TRBD2. V was clipped by 3 bases and J by 8 bases; unmatched bases: 13. The CDR3 spans 16 residues. Germline V gene lookup returns CDR1 MNHEY and CDR2 SVGEGT. The CDR3 DNA reads TGTGCCAGCAGTTATGGTTCGACTAGCAGGGTCTATGAGCAGTTCTTC. As protein: CASSYGSTSRVYEQFF.

The chain recombines TRBV6-5 with TRBJ2-5; D is unresolved. Germline loops: CDR1 MNHEY, CDR2 SVGAGI. Between the trimmed V and J ends, which lost 2 bases and 3 bases, there was a span of 16 bases. The CDR3 has 16 amino acids. The CDR3 sequence: CASSYTDAVPEETQYF. CDR3 bases: TGTGCCAGCAGTTACACCGACGCGGTGCCGGAAGAGACCCAGTACTTC.

CDR3 in amino acids: CASSLDGSGVNEKLFF. The CDR3 bases are TGCGCCAGCAGCTTGGACGGGAGCGGCGTTAATGAAAAACTGTTTTTT. The chain uses TRBV5-1 and TRBJ1-4; D not certain. CDR3 length: 16 residues. The ends were cut back, 0 bases at V and 4 bases at J, with 13 bases in the middle. Germline V gene lookup returns CDR1 SGHRS and CDR2 YFSETQ.

The chain recombines TRBV11-3 with TRBJ2-4; D is unresolved. V was pared by 6 bases and J by 6 bases, with 12 bases between. Germline lookup yields CDR1 SGHNT and CDR2 YENEEA. The CDR3 totals 13 residues. In DNA, the CDR3 is TGTGCCAGCAGAAGACTCGACGGAAACATTCAGTACTTC. Its translation: CASRRLDGNIQYF.

This clonotype showed up just a few times. The chain uses TRBV6-5 and TRBJ2-7; no firm D call. Trimming stripped 2 bases from V and 4 bases from J, with 6 bases between. The length of the CDR3 is 12 residues. Germline lookup yields CDR1 MNHEY and CDR2 SVGAGI. CDR3 residues: CASSYNGYEQYF. In DNA form, the CDR3 reads TGTGCCAGCAGTTACAACGGGTACGAGCAGTACTTC.

This clonotype showed up many times. The rearrangement joins TRBV25-1 to TRBJ1-1; D not certain. Germline V gene data show CDR1 as MGHDK and CDR2 as SYGVNS. V was clipped by 4 bases and J by 4 bases, with 13 bases between them. The CDR3 extends over 14 amino acids. The CDR3 DNA follows: TGTGCCAGCAGTGCACATTACCTAAGCACTGAAGCTTTCTTT. Translating it yields CASSAHYLSTEAFF.

The V gene is TRBV2, the J gene TRBJ2-1; 15 bases are shared with TRBD2. V gave up 6 bases and J gave up 9 bases; unmatched junction bases: 6. Germline loops: CDR1 SNHLY, CDR2 FYNNEI. CDR3 length equals 15 residues. CDR3 DNA sequence: TGTGCCAGCAGGGGACTAGCGGGGGGAAGGGGTGAGCAGTTCTTC. It encodes CASRGLAGGRGEQFF.

The chain couples TRBV2 to TRBJ2-7, with D perhaps matching TRBD1 (6 bases). V lost 6 bases, J lost 3 bases, and 15 bases lay in between. Germline CDR1 reads SNHLY; CDR2 reads FYNNEI. This CDR3 contains 14 residues. Here the CDR3 DNA reads TGTGCCAGCAGCGACTTAACAGGGAACTACGAGCAGTACTTC. Translating gives CASSDLTGNYEQYF. The full variable domain, with the rest looked up from reference TRBV2 and TRBJ2-7, is EPEVTQTPSHQVTQMGQEVILRCVPISNHLYFYWYRQILGQKVEFLVSFYNNEISEKSEIFDDQFSVERPDGSNFTLKIRSTKLEDSAMYFCASSDLTGNYEQYFGPGTRLTVT.

This clonotype came up a few times. The genes are TRBV9 and TRBJ2-1, with D perhaps being TRBD1 or TRBD2 (5 bases each). Germline CDR1 SGDLS, CDR2 YYNGEE. CDR3 length equals 16 residues. The ends were cut back, 3 bases at V and 7 bases at J, with 20 bases in the middle. DNA for the CDR3: TGTGCCAGCAGCGGTCCCATGGTGGGGGTTCTAAATGAGCAGTTCTTC. Translated: CASSGPMVGVLNEQFF.

The gene calls are TRBV29-1 and TRBJ1-1; D is possibly TRBD1 (5 bases). V lost 6 bases to trimming and J lost 4 bases, with 18 bases between them. The CDR3 runs 14 residues. Germline CDR1 and CDR2: SQVTM and ANQGSEA. The chain's CDR3 is CSVPPQGAGTEAFF. The CDR3 DNA reads as TGCAGCGTCCCCCCGCAGGGTGCTGGCACTGAAGCTTTCTTT.

The chain joins TRBV6-1 to TRBJ2-7, with a possible D match to TRBD1 (6 bases). V lost 4 bases to trimming and J lost 4 bases, with 14 bases between them. Germline V gene data show CDR1 as MNHNS and CDR2 as SASEGT. This CDR3 region has 14 residues. CDR3 nucleotide sequence: TGTGCCAGCAGTGTTGGGGGCCCGGGTTACGAGCAGTACTTC. Translation gives CASSVGGPGYEQYF.

This clonotype has a count of ten or more. This chain uses TRBV9 with TRBJ2-3; D is unclear. The CDR3 is 13 residues long. With 0 bases removed from V and 3 bases from J, the gap between germline ends came to 5 bases. In germline, CDR1 is SGDLS, CDR2 YYNGEE. The CDR3 here is CASSVALTDTQYF. The CDR3 DNA is TGTGCCAGCAGCGTAGCTTTAACAGATACGCAGTATTTT.

This clonotype was detected a few times. V and J are TRBV29-1 and TRBJ2-3; D gene ambiguous. CDR1 and CDR2 from the germline V gene are SQVTM and ANQGSEA. Trimming shortened V by 3 bases and J by 1 base, and 5 bases separated the two germline ends. CDR3 size: 12 residues. CDR3 DNA sequence: TGCAGCGTTGATAGGGGCACAGATACGCAGTATTTT. Amino acids: CSVDRGTDTQYF.